This T cell receptor (beta chain) was captured by sequencing in a study of cytomegalovirus exposure and HLA in healthy donors (dated by TCRdb to about 2017). Turning to the overall study: In an earlier analysis of 587 of the donors, 250 to 300 Gb of sequence data and 90 million to 130 million unique TCR beta sequences from about 190 million T cells were reported. An early release covering over 500 HLA-typed donors comprised about 300 gigabases of sequencing data and 65 million to 100 million unique TCR sequences. Among the 398 genotyped donors, around 79% belonged to the genetic ancestry cluster associated with self-reported Caucasian donors. The study aimed to test whether signatures of past pathogen exposure could be identified by cataloging public T cell receptors. The T cell repertoires of roughly 660 subjects were profiled by immunosequencing and related to cytomegalovirus serostatus. A separate validation cohort of over a hundred different subjects was used in addition to the roughly 720-subject first cohort. To predict cytomegalovirus infection status, the study combined high-throughput TCR immunosequencing, statistical association of individual TCRs with disease status, and machine learning. In a later analysis, previously published TCR beta repertoires from 500 to 750 donors were re-analyzed and high-resolution HLA genotyping was added so that TCR occurrence patterns could be studied. Rather than using new phenotypic data, the later analysis identified candidate immune exposures from TCR beta sequences and from how often those sequences occurred across donors. An earlier analysis of about 620 of the donors applied high-throughput TCR beta sequencing to assess whether each TCR beta V gene segment acted as functional or pseudogenic. Donor age, sex, ethnicity and CMV serostatus were compiled together with the repertoire data. Genome-wide SNP genotypes for about three fifths of the roughly 700 donors were used in a later genetic analysis, which treated that subset as a discovery cohort. Every repertoire in the discovery cohort had been generated on one and the same sequencing platform. Class I and class II HLA loci were covered by the typing at four-digit resolution. The number of donors typed differed by locus, with 629-630 for A, B, C, DRB1 and DQB1, more than 500 for DQA1, 606 for DPA1, and around 450 for DPB1. Several DR-DQ haplotypes were treated as single units for association and clustering because of strong linkage in the cohort. Among about 410 genotyped donors of the cohort, an average of around 220,000 unique TCR beta nucleotide sequences was sequenced per donor, of which about 20% were non-productive.

V lost 11 bases and J lost 7 bases; the stretch between them is 18 bases long. CDR1 MNHNS and CDR2 SASEGT were looked up in the germline V gene. Reading from cysteine to phenylalanine, the CDR3 counts 13 amino acids. Only CDR3 DNA is held: 39 bases, read in frame from base 1. In total, 500 to 700 healthy bone marrow donors made up the cohort. At the time of sampling, every cohort member was nominally healthy, though immune exposures that went unrecorded were likely present. The donor was CMV seronegative and was included in the group of around 320 seronegative cohort members. Every donor gave a peripheral blood sample, and the peripheral blood mononuclear cells from that sample were used for TCR beta sequencing. Genomic DNA was extracted from the blood cell samples with the Qiagen DNeasy Blood Extraction Kit. Libraries were made using the immunoSEQ multiplex PCR assay. For the multiplex PCR, a mixture combining 60 forward primers for TCR Vbeta segments and 13 reverse primers for TCR Jbeta segments was used. The CDR3 region of rearranged TCR beta genes was amplified from genomic DNA with a multiplex PCR assay. The Illumina HiSeq System was used to sequence the amplified TCR beta libraries as 87-base-pair reads. Processing in the source paper ran as follows. A later analysis tallied roughly 76 million unique TCR beta chains across the 650 to 750 repertoires, and about 12 million of those chains were shared by two or more donors. Raw reads were error-corrected and collapsed into unique sequences by a nearest-neighbor algorithm in which closely related sequences were merged to remove PCR and sequencing errors. V, D and J gene segments were assigned by aligning CDR3 sequences to IMGT reference sequences. Each retained sequence needed at least a six-nucleotide match to both a V gene segment and a J gene segment. Rearrangements were classified as productive when the CDR3 lacked stop codons and remained in frame with V and J, and all other rearrangements were classified as non-productive. Following IMGT convention, CDR3 was defined as the stretch from the second conserved V-encoded cysteine up to the conserved J-encoded phenylalanine. In an earlier analysis of more than 550 of the donors, sequences lacking an unambiguous match to a single V gene segment were excluded. An earlier analysis of 587 of the donors classified V segments as functional when productive rearrangements were above 56.7% and as segregating when the standard deviation between donors was above 5%. A statistical classification framework was built to diagnose cytomegalovirus status from the catalog of TCR beta chain sequences. V and J gene assignment, in a later analysis, came from comparing TCR nucleotide sequences with IMGT/GENE-DB human TR gene sequences. Using the TCRdist pipeline, a later analysis assigned CDR3 sequences along with most-parsimonious VDJ recombination scenarios. In a later analysis, each TCR beta chain was defined by its CDR3 amino acid sequence together with its V-gene family, and reads lacking a unique V-gene family were excluded. In a later analysis, several hundred highly shared, low-generation-probability nucleotide sequences were removed to address suspected cross-contamination and a sequencing artifact. In a later analysis, a clonal expansion index for each public chain was calculated from normalized within-repertoire ranks of inferred template counts. In a later analysis, generation probabilities were computed using a VDJ recombination model fitted to out-of-frame rearrangements, and the results were checked against IGoR. Hypergeometric tests were used in a later analysis to score TCR-TCR, TCR-HLA and TCR-CMV co-occurrence, with a repertoire-size bias correction applied to the TCR pairs. In a later analysis, false discovery rates were estimated by permuting HLA or CMV assignments 20 times. In a later analysis, co-occurring TCRs were grouped using DBSCAN, and TCRdist sequence similarity was added for clustering within HLA-allele-positive subsets. Repertoires with fewer than 30,000 or more than 120,000 public chains were left out of co-occurrence clustering, as were four to six repertoires with anomalous nucleotide sharing. TCRdb limited this immuneACCESS table to in-frame rearrangements with V and J called. A share of clones is missing; checked studies link under half to unresolved V genes, and the rest is unexplained. Clonal size and the V and J genes are those of that table, whereas D and trimming came from the DNA. The sample table contains 110,000 to 150,000 clones; only one count was recorded for nearly 10% of them. The biggest ten clones account for 1.8% of the sample.

Overall study outcomes, separate from this receptor: Across donors, most TCR sequences were observed very rarely, whereas some public TCRs were present in many individuals. Compared with equally common non-associated chains, HLA-associated TCR beta chains in a later analysis were more clonally expanded and had lower generation probabilities. The only immune exposure information available for the cohort was CMV serostatus. In a later analysis, around 17,000 TCR beta sequences were associated with specific HLA alleles at a false discovery rate of 0.05. Because counts were too low, about 15 rarely observed V segments, including chromosome 9 orphons, were left out of the earlier analysis of about 620 of the donors. Broadly in line with IMGT annotations, most TCR beta V segments showed up in productive rearrangements about 87% or about 30% of the time in an earlier analysis of a few hundred of the donors. Because HLA typing was missing for some donors at each locus, association tests included only the typed subset. In both the original and validation cohorts, the classifier was reported to diagnose cytomegalovirus status with high specificity and sensitivity. Roughly uniform sequencing depth across donors was assumed in presence/absence analyses, although this assumption may not hold. Only TCR beta chains were sequenced in this cohort, and the absence of alpha or paired-chain data limited detectable features. Strong co-occurrence of HLA alleles, especially DR and DQ, made assigning TCR associations to individual alleles difficult. A cluster of highly shared sequence variants was judged likely to be a technical artifact of the sequencing pipeline. Correlated functional status among segregating V segments might reflect linkage disequilibrium, but an unknown experimental factor could not be ruled out. A further reported finding was that TCR beta sequences accurately predicted the HLA-A and HLA-B alleles for most subjects in the first cohort. Three of the identified cytomegalovirus-associated TCR beta chains were confirmed in vitro to be specific for cytomegalovirus antigens. According to a later analysis, TCR association rates differed among HLA loci, with DRB1 alleles showing the most associated TCRs and HLA-C alleles showing the fewest. A total of some 180 TCR beta chains were listed by the study as associated with cytomegalovirus. A later analysis reported that several top co-occurrence clusters appeared linked to parvovirus B19, influenza, CMV and Epstein-Barr virus. A later genetic analysis reported fewer N-insertions in productive TCRs among donors in an Asian-associated ancestry cluster than the roughly 650-donor mean. Some IMGT-functional V segments, including TRBV6-2 and TRBV6-3, could not be told apart with the 87-base-pair reads, so those segments were excluded. In a later analysis, most CMV-associated TCR beta chains were found to appear HLA-restricted, with HLA associations seemingly driven largely by CMV exposure. According to the authors, the approach could potentially be generalized to other disease states and immunological phenotypes. An association between a missense DCLRE1C variant and V-gene and J-gene trimming of TCR beta chains was found in a later genetic analysis and replicated in an independent cohort.

Worth noting for this clone: Its antigen is not yet known. No qualities accompany the bases; no much larger clone lies one base away.

The sample taken for sequencing was PBMCs. In this chain, TRBV6-1 is recombined with TRBJ1-5; the D segment could be TRBD1, given 5 matching bases. The source of this sequence is a man in his forties or fifties in good health and CMV-seronegative. The DNA sequence reads TGTGCCGCCTTACTGGGGCCATCGCAGCCCCAGCATTTT. It translates to CAALLGPSQPQHF.